The 14 T cell receptor beta chains presented below share a single source sample, sequenced in a study of CXCR3-negative and CXCR3-positive naive CD8 T cells. Findings and caveats of the study: Relative to CXCR3-negative naive cells, CXCR3-positive naive cells had more hydrophobic TRB CDR3s.

With UMI labels, 5' RACE was used to prepare the TRB cDNA libraries. Each CDR3 protein gets one entry in TCRdb, which reprocessed the 5' RACE reads and gives no DNA. Its listing shows 150,000 to 160,000 distinct CDR3 sequences. For these TCRs, the target antigens are not known. The sequencing input was naive CXCR3+ CD8+ T cells from blood. Specified subset: CD45RO-CCR7+CD27+CD95- naive CD8+ T cells expressing CXCR3 (TNR3+). The receptors originated from a human donor in good health. Some clones in this sample may be carry-over from other donors' samples.

The V and J genes are TRBV6-6 and TRBJ2-3. CDR3 length: 11 residues. Germline V gives CDR1 MNHNY, CDR2 SVGAGI (reference sequence). Here the CDR3 reads CASRDLDTQYF.

V is TRBV5-4 and J is TRBJ2-7; the TRBD1 assignment by TCRdb is unverifiable without DNA. This CDR3 is built from 13 residues. Germline lookup yields CDR1 SGHNT and CDR2 YYREEE (reference sequence). The CDR3 loop is CASSYRHSYEQYF. The entire variable domain, with the rest obtained from reference TRBV5-4 and TRBJ2-7, is as follows: ETGVTQSPTHLIKTRGQQVTLRCSSQSGHNTVSWYQQALGQGPQFIFQYYREEENGRGNFPPRFSGLQFPNYSSELNVNALELDDSALYLCASSYRHSYEQYFGPGTRLTVT.

The genes are TRBV30 and TRBJ1-1. CDR3 length: 12 residues. Germline V lookup: CDR1 GTSNPN, CDR2 SVGIG (reference sequence). CDR3 loop: CAWSSSTTEAFF.

The V call is TRBV28, the J call TRBJ2-7. This CDR3 is built from 14 residues. Germline CDR1 and CDR2: MDHEN and SYDVKM. The CDR3 here is CASSLGWAAYEQYF.

The rearrangement links TRBV29-1 to TRBJ2-1. The CDR3 is made up of 13 amino acids. The germline gives CDR1 SQVTM, CDR2 ANQGSEA. CDR3 in amino acids: CSVALDGFNEQFF.

V is TRBV3-1 and J is TRBJ2-7; there is no DNA to check the TCRdb D call of TRBD1. The CDR3 consists of 15 residues. CDR1 is LGHDT, CDR2 YNNKEL, per germline (reference sequence). The CDR3 spells CASSQDRGIPYEQYF.

V usage is TRBV10-3 and J usage is TRBJ1-2; the D call of TRBD1 rests on TCRdb alone, since no DNA is present to check it. Germline V gene data show CDR1 as ENHRY and CDR2 as SYGVKD. This CDR3 contains 12 residues. The CDR3 sequence is CASGDRGDGYTF.

V and J are TRBV28 and TRBJ2-7. The CDR3 has 13 residues. From germline, CDR1 is MDHEN and CDR2 SYDVKM. The chain's CDR3 is CASTLLIGYEQYF. The variable domain in full, with the rest retrieved from reference TRBV28 and TRBJ2-7, is DVKVTQSSRYLVKRTGEKVFLECVQDMDHENMFWYRQDPGLGLRLIYFSYDVKMKEKGDIPEGYSVSREKKERFSLILESASTNQTSMYLCASTLLIGYEQYFGPGTRLTVT.

The rearrangement links TRBV15 to TRBJ2-1; TCRdb's D call, TRBD2, is unchecked because there is no DNA. Germline values: CDR1 LNHNV, CDR2 YYDKDF (reference sequence). CDR3 length equals 16 residues. The CDR3 spells CATSRGLAGGYNEQFF.

The V call is TRBV18, the J call TRBJ2-1; absent DNA, TCRdb's TRBD1 call cannot be checked. Germline CDR1 reads KGHSH; CDR2 reads LQKENI. CDR3 size: 13 residues. The CDR3 here is CASSHLVREEQFF.

The chain carries TRBV29-1 and TRBJ2-7; TCRdb returns TRBD1, unconfirmable since there is no DNA. Germline-derived CDR1 and CDR2 are SQVTM and ANQGSEA. CDR3 length: 12 residues. This CDR3 reads CSVVQGEYEQYF.

The chain recombines TRBV7-9 with TRBJ1-2. Germline V gene sequence: CDR1 SEHNR, CDR2 FQNEAQ (reference sequence). This CDR3 has 14 residues. CDR3 protein: CASSLAGQRRGYTF.

The chain links TRBV5-1 to TRBJ2-7; TCRdb proposes TRBD2, but this gene call is untestable without DNA. Germline V gene lookup returns CDR1 SGHRS and CDR2 YFSETQ. The CDR3 is 14 amino acids. CDR3 region: CASSPSGNPYEQYF.

V is TRBV13 and J is TRBJ1-2; there is no DNA to check the TCRdb D call of TRBD1. Germline V gene lookup returns CDR1 PRHDT and CDR2 FYEKMQ (reference sequence). This CDR3 region has 14 residues. The CDR3 here is CASSPARTVYGYTF.